The table lists the clone carrying this T cell receptor (beta chain) with a few counts. This sample is part of a study of blood T cell repertoires in COVID-19. On the study more broadly: Collection of acute and convalescent COVID-19 samples took place in the United States, Italy and Spain. The analysed material was cDNA or gDNA that came from T cells, B-cell-depleted T cells, or PBMCs.

The CDR3 extends over 16 amino acids. J lost 1 base, V lost 1 base, and 6 bases had no gene match. Germline loops: CDR1 LGHNA, CDR2 YNFKEQ. Profiling relied on immunoSEQ multiplex PCR, and the TCRdb table lists in-frame clones only, not all of them. The table shows approximately 140,000 clones, with over 80% occurring only once. This receptor was obtained from a man in his sixties with active or convalescent COVID-19. Sequencing input: peripheral blood. The rearrangement links TRBV4-2 to TRBJ1-1; 7 nucleotides line up with TRBD1. In DNA, the CDR3 is TGTGCCAGCAGCCAAGGAGGGGGCGCGGGGAACACTGAAGCTTTCTTT. This translates into CASSQGGGAGNTEAFF.